One sample yielded the 21 T cell receptor beta chains listed below, sequenced in a study of control samples from healthy donors and cancer patients. Repertoires were generated with immunoSEQ multiplex PCR, while TCRdb's copy carries only in-frame clones and drops some. This table has 120,000 or so clones, roughly nine tenths appearing once. The sequenced sample was blood. These receptors were taken from a man aged 18 to 30 in good health.

The CDR3 DNA is TGTGCCAGCAGCTTTACCCAAGAGACCCAGTACTTC. It yields the protein CASSFTQETQYF. V usage is TRBV7-9 and J usage is TRBJ2-5, with D unresolved. V dropped 3 bases and J dropped 1 base, with 3 bases sitting between them. The CDR3 runs to 12 residues. In germline, CDR1 is SEHNR, CDR2 FQNEAQ (reference sequence). The full variable domain, its missing parts supplied by reference TRBV7-9 and TRBJ2-5, is DTGVSQNPRHKITKRGQNVTFRCDPISEHNRLYWYRQTLGQGPEFLTYFQNEAQLEKSRLLSDRFSAERPKGSFSTLEIQRTEQGDSAMYLCASSFTQETQYFGPGTRLLVL.

This sequence joins TRBV27 and TRBJ2-3; TRBD1 is a possible D gene (6 bases). With 8 bases removed from V and 2 bases from J, the gap between germline ends came to 20 bases. Germline V gene data show CDR1 as MNHEY and CDR2 as SMNVEV (reference sequence). This CDR3 comprises 16 residues. CDR3 protein: CASATAAPGDTDTQYF. For the CDR3, the DNA is TGTGCCAGCGCTACCGCCGCGCCAGGGGACACAGATACGCAGTATTTT.

The rearrangement links TRBV24-1 to TRBJ1-4; tentatively, D is TRBD1 (5 bases). Per germline, CDR1 KGHDR and CDR2 SFDVKD. Trimming took 2 bases from V and 8 from J, leaving 17 bases between them. This CDR3 contains 16 residues. As DNA, the CDR3 is TGTGCCACCAGTGATTCCAGAGCTCCTGGGGGAGAAAAACTGTTTTTT. Amino acid sequence: CATSDSRAPGGEKLFF.

V and J are TRBV7-6 and TRBJ1-5, with 10 bases fitting TRBD1. CDR3 size: 17 residues. The V gene's germline CDR1 is SGHVS and CDR2 FNYEAQ. The V gene end was trimmed by 5 bases and the J gene end by 2 bases; junction bases not matched to a gene: 9. CDR3 loop: CASSATGGAGGNQPQHF. CDR3 in DNA: TGTGCCAGCAGCGCGACAGGGGGCGCGGGTGGCAATCAGCCCCAGCATTTT.

The chain is built from TRBV9 and TRBJ2-1; D ambiguous. CDR3 length equals 13 residues. From germline, CDR1 is SGDLS and CDR2 YYNGEE. V was shortened by 4 bases and J by 9 bases, with 14 bases between the two germline ends. CDR3 sequence reads: CASSTLGHPEQFF. CDR3 sequence (DNA): TGTGCCAGCAGCACCCTAGGCCACCCTGAGCAGTTCTTC. Full variable domain (outside the CDR3, taken from reference TRBV9 and TRBJ2-1): DSGVTQTPKHLITATGQRVTLRCSPRSGDLSVYWYQQSLDQGLQFLIQYYNGEERAKGNILERFSAQQFPDLHSELNLSSLELGDSALYFCASSTLGHPEQFFGPGTRLTVL.

The chain combines TRBV28 with TRBJ2-7; 7 positions agree with TRBD2. This CDR3 contains 22 residues. V shed 2 bases and J 0 bases; nucleotides not matched to a gene: 25. Germline assignment: CDR1 MDHEN and CDR2 SYDVKM. CDR3 protein: CASSLMVRGGSQPFKDSYEQYF. CDR3 in DNA: TGTGCCAGCAGTTTAATGGTTCGAGGCGGGAGTCAGCCCTTTAAGGACTCCTACGAGCAGTACTTC. Full variable domain (rest looked up from reference TRBV28 and TRBJ2-7): DVKVTQSSRYLVKRTGEKVFLECVQDMDHENMFWYRQDPGLGLRLIYFSYDVKMKEKGDIPEGYSVSREKKERFSLILESASTNQTSMYLCASSLMVRGGSQPFKDSYEQYFGPGTRLTVT.

This clone was detected only a few times. This chain joins TRBV5-1 and TRBJ2-5; a weak D match, TRBD2 (6 bases). Trimming left V 4 bases short and J 4 bases short, with 14 bases between. The germline CDR1 and CDR2 sequences are SGHRS and YFSETQ. This CDR3 has 14 residues. This CDR3 reads CASSQWTGRETQYF. The CDR3 nucleotides read TGCGCCAGCAGCCAATGGACCGGGAGAGAGACCCAGTACTTC.

The chain joins TRBV28 to TRBJ2-3; D is ambiguous. This CDR3 comprises 15 residues. Germline CDR1 MDHEN, CDR2 SYDVKM. V was cut by 7 bases and J by 3 bases, with 17 bases left in between. DNA for the CDR3: TGTGCCAGCAACGCTTGGAGTGGCAGAACAGATACGCAGTATTTT. This encodes CASNAWSGRTDTQYF.

The CDR3 is CASGRGPPPDTQYF. DNA for the CDR3: TGTGCCAGCGGGCGGGGCCCACCTCCAGATACGCAGTATTTT. The chain couples TRBV7-2 to TRBJ2-3, with D maybe TRBD2 (6 bases). The CDR3 sequence is 14 residues long. The V gene lost 8 bases and the J gene lost 4 bases, with 16 bases spanning the gap. CDR1 and CDR2 from the germline V gene are SGHTA and FQGNSA.

This clone was detected a few times. This chain connects TRBV24-1 to TRBJ2-5; the D gene could be TRBD1 or TRBD2 (6 bases each). The CDR3 totals 17 residues. Germline lookup yields CDR1 KGHDR and CDR2 SFDVKD. V lost 2 bases to trimming and J lost 6 bases, with 21 bases between them. The CDR3 is CATSDWKTGAETKTQYF. CDR3 nucleotide sequence: TGTGCCACCAGTGATTGGAAAACGGGGGCGGAGACAAAGACCCAGTACTTC.

The chain is built from TRBV5-1 and TRBJ2-7; 7 bases fit TRBD2. This CDR3 spans 15 amino acids. From germline, CDR1 is SGHRS and CDR2 YFSETQ. With V trimmed by 0 bases and J by 6 bases, 9 bases remained unmatched. The CDR3 reads CASSLVGTTAGEQYF. Here the CDR3 DNA reads TGCGCCAGCAGCTTGGTTGGGACTACGGCCGGCGAGCAGTACTTC.

This rearrangement joins TRBV6-5 to TRBJ2-3, with a weak D call TRBD2 (7 bases). Trimming removed 7 bases from V and 6 bases from J, with 20 bases in between. CDR1 and CDR2 (germline): MNHEY, SVGAGI. The CDR3 consists of 15 residues. CDR3 loop: CASNIRRGGGDTQYF. The CDR3 DNA sequence: TGTGCCAGCAATATACGGCGAGGGGGGGGCGATACGCAGTATTTT.

The chain couples TRBV6-4 to TRBJ2-1; maybe TRBD2 (5 bases). Trimming stripped 0 bases from V and 13 bases from J, with 13 bases between. Looked up from germline, CDR1 is MRHNA and CDR2 is SNTAGT. The CDR3 has 13 amino acids. This chain's CDR3 is CASSDSYGLLQFF. The CDR3 DNA reads as TGTGCCAGCAGTGACTCGTACGGACTTCTACAGTTCTTC.

The chain is built from TRBV6-5 and TRBJ2-5; D is undetermined. The germline V gene has CDR1 MNHEY and CDR2 SVGAGI. The V and J ends lost 2 bases and 3 bases respectively, with 1 base between them. The CDR3 spans 11 residues. CDR3 region: CASSYEETQYF. CDR3 DNA: TGTGCCAGCAGTTACGAAGAGACCCAGTACTTC.

The chain uses TRBV7-8 and TRBJ1-3; D is uncertain. The CDR3 extends over 13 amino acids. V was pared by 1 base and J by 4 bases, with 5 bases between. Germline CDR1 is SGHVS and CDR2 is FQNEAQ. The CDR3 here is CASSLGTGNTIYF. The DNA of the CDR3 is TGTGCCAGCAGCTTAGGAACAGGAAACACCATATATTTT.

The CDR3: CASSLAENQPQHF. Here the CDR3 DNA reads TGTGCCAGCAGTTTAGCGGAGAATCAGCCCCAGCATTTT. The chain recombines TRBV12-3 or TRBV12-4 with TRBJ1-5, with D unclear. The CDR3 is 13 amino acids. Trimming pared 0 bases from V and 4 bases from J, leaving 4 bases between.

The chain links TRBV27 to TRBJ1-1; D is perhaps TRBD1 (6 bases). CDR1 MNHEY and CDR2 SMNVEV come from the germline V gene (reference sequence). Trimming stripped 5 bases from V and 0 bases from J, with 10 bases between. The CDR3 totals 14 residues. The CDR3: CASSLQGMNTEAFF. CDR3 DNA: TGTGCCAGCAGTCTCCAGGGGATGAACACTGAAGCTTTCTTT.

This clone was recorded once. The chain links TRBV18 to TRBJ2-1, with D possibly matching TRBD2 (5 bases). Deletions cut 2 bases from V and 2 bases from J, with 7 bases between. This CDR3 comprises 14 residues. The germline CDR1 and CDR2 sequences are KGHSH and LQKENI. The CDR3 nucleotides are TGTGCCAGCTCACCAAAGCGGACCTACAATGAGCAGTTCTTC. Translating it yields CASSPKRTYNEQFF.

The V gene is TRBV5-1, the J gene TRBJ2-3; D perhaps matches TRBD2 (5 bases). The CDR3 spans 17 residues. V dropped 4 bases and J dropped 1 base, with 19 bases sitting between them. Germline V gene lookup returns CDR1 SGHRS and CDR2 YFSETQ. The CDR3 DNA reads as TGCGCCAGCAGCCCCCCCCGCCTAGCACCCGGCACAGATACGCAGTATTTT. The encoded protein is CASSPPRLAPGTDTQYF.

The gene calls are TRBV11-2 and TRBJ2-3; a possible D gene is TRBD2 (8 bases). V was shortened by 2 bases and J by 4 bases, with 25 bases between the two germline ends. Germline CDR1 reads SGHAT; CDR2 reads FQNNGV. CDR3 length: 19 amino acids. In nucleotides, the CDR3 is TGTGCCAGCAGCTTAATGGGCCGGGACAGAGCGGGAGTACCAGATACGCAGTATTTT. Residues: CASSLMGRDRAGVPDTQYF.

The rearrangement links TRBV7-3 to TRBJ1-2; unclear D gene. The CDR3 totals 12 residues. CDR1 SGHTA and CDR2 FQGTGA come from the germline V gene. Trimming pared 5 bases from V and 8 bases from J, leaving 12 bases between. The CDR3 DNA follows: TGTGCCAGCAGCCCAGGACCGGGGGGCTACACCTTC. Encoded protein: CASSPGPGGYTF.